This TCR beta chain was profiled in a study of T cells in Graves' hyperthyroidism and ophthalmopathy. The V gene's germline CDR1 is MNHEY and CDR2 SVGAGI. The CDR3 has 15 residues. V was trimmed by 2 bases and J by 4 bases, leaving 12 bases between them. With respect to this clonotype: As yet, its antigen is unknown.

Amplified regions were TCR beta CDR3 sequences from RNA transcripts. The HTBI primer set was used in a first-round RT-PCR of the TCR CDR3. TCRdb passed the multiplex PCR reads through MiXCR, listing each CDR3 protein once. The sample includes hundreds of thousands of distinct CDR3 sequences, around 17% of them seen just once. Study results and caveats: Within blood appeared most thyroid clonotypes that had expanded above 0.001.

The gene calls are TRBV6-5 and TRBJ2-1, with a possible D match to TRBD2 (5 bases). The receptor was derived from a woman aged 18-30 years with Graves' hyperthyroidism. The sequenced sample consisted of blood. The CDR3 DNA follows: TGTGCCAGCAGTTACACGGGGATTACTTACAATGAGCAGTTCTTC. Translated, it gives CASSYTGITYNEQFF.